The present TCR beta chain was sequenced within a study of T cell repertoires in cytomegalovirus infection. About the research overall: An indication of both CMV infection and matching HLA type came from public TCR beta signatures.

In TCRdb, the reads were re-called with MiXCR into one record per CDR3 protein. The sample lists almost 550,000 distinct CDR3 sequences; 16% were seen once. Germline CDR1 reads SQVTM; CDR2 reads ANQGSEA. There are 10 residues in the CDR3. Comments on this clonotype: The antigen is unknown. Mismatch with germline at one junction end may stem from a read error.

Study-wide findings and caveats: Using cumulative public TCR beta family frequency, the authors identified those who carried CMV together with the relevant HLA. The ex vivo response showed dominance by HLA-C-restricted CMV-specific TCR beta clonotypes.

The TCR originated in a human donor in good health (CMV status not recorded). Some clones in this sample may be carry-over from other donors' samples. The specimen sequenced was CD8+ T cells from PBMCs. This chain links TRBV29-1 with TRBJ2-2; D is possibly TRBD1 (6 bases). The CDR3 bases are TGCAGCGTTGTTCAAGGGGGGCTGTTTTTT. Protein sequence: CSVVQGGLFF.